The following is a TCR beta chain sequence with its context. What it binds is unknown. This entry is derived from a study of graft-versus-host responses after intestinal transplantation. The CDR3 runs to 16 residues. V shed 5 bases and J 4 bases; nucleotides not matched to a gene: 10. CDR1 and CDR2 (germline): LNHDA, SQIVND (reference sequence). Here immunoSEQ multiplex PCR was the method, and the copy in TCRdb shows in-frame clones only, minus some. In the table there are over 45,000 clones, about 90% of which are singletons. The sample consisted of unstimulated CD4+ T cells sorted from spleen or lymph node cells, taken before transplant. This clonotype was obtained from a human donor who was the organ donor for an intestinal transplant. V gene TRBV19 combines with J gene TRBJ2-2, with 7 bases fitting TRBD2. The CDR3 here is CASSPRASGFTGELFF. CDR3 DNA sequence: TGTGCCAGTAGTCCCCGGGCTAGCGGTTTCACCGGGGAGCTGTTTTTT.